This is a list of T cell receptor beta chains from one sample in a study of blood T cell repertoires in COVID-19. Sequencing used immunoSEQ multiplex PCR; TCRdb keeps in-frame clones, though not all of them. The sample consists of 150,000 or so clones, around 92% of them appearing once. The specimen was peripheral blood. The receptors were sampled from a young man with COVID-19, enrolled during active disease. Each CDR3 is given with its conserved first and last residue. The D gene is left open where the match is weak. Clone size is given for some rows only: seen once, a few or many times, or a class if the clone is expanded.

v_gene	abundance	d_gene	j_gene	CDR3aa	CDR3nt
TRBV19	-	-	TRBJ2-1	CASSIGPLEHNEQFF	TGTGCCAGTAGTATTGGGCCCTTAGAACACAATGAGCAGTTCTTC
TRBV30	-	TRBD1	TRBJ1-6	CAWSTGTVNSPLHF	TGTGCCTGGAGTACCGGGACAGTTAATTCACCCCTCCACTTT
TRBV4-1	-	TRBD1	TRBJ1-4	CASSQGQGEVEKLFF	TGCGCCAGCAGCCAAGGGCAGGGGGAGGTTGAAAAACTGTTTTTT
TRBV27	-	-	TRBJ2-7	CASSLEADYEQYF	TGTGCCAGCAGTTTGGAGGCAGACTACGAGCAGTACTTC
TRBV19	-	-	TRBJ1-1	CASSLGGGNTEAFF	TGTGCCAGTTCCTTGGGAGGGGGGAACACTGAAGCTTTCTTT
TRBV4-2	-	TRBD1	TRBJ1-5	CASSQDFRQGAMQPQHF	TGTGCCAGCAGCCAAGATTTCAGACAGGGGGCGATGCAGCCCCAGCATTTT
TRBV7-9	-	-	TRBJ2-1	CASSLARGNNEQFF	TGTGCCAGCAGCTTAGCGAGGGGGAACAATGAGCAGTTCTTC
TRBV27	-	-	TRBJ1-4	CASSPPPLDLRGINEKLFF	TGTGCCAGCAGTCCACCCCCCCTCGACCTCAGGGGTATTAATGAAAAACTGTTTTTT
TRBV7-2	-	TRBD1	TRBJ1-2	CASSSDRGSGYTF	TGTGCCAGCAGCTCGGACAGGGGTAGTGGCTACACCTTC
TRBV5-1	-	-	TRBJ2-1	CASSFLPGESYNEQFF	TGCGCCAGCAGCTTCCTCCCGGGAGAGTCGTACAATGAGCAGTTCTTC
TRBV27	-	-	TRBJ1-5	CASSSRESNQPQHF	TGTGCCAGCAGTTCCCGGGAGAGCAATCAGCCCCAGCATTTT
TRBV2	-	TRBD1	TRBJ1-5	CASRGGTGHSNQPQHF	TGTGCCAGCAGGGGCGGGACAGGACATAGCAATCAGCCCCAGCATTTT
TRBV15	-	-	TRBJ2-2	CATSRGGGYTGELFF	TGTGCCACCAGCAGAGGTGGGGGGTACACCGGGGAGCTGTTTTTT
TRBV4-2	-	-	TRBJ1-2	CASSQERGGEYGYTF	TGTGCCAGCAGCCAAGAACGGGGTGGGGAATATGGCTACACCTTC
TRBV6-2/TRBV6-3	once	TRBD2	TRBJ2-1	CASSYGRTSGGPRSLNEQFF	TGTGCCAGCAGTTACGGCCGGACTAGCGGGGGGCCGAGGTCCCTAAATGAGCAGTTCTTC
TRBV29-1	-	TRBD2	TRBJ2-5	CSVVLAGGLREETQYF	TGCAGCGTTGTCCTAGCGGGGGGGCTGAGGGAAGAGACCCAGTACTTC
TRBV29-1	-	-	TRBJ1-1	CSVDRGSTEAFF	TGCAGCGTTGACAGGGGTAGCACTGAAGCTTTCTTT
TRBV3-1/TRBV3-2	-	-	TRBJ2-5	CASSQDRRKETQYF	TGTGCCAGCAGCCAAGATCGGAGGAAAGAGACCCAGTACTTC
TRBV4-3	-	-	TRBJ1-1	CASSQAHGREDRTEAFF	TGCGCCAGCAGCCAAGCACATGGGAGGGAGGATCGCACTGAAGCTTTCTTT
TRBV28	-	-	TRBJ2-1	CASSFPATGFSYNEQFF	TGTGCCAGCAGTTTTCCGGCCACAGGGTTCTCCTACAATGAGCAGTTCTTC
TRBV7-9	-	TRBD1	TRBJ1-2	CASSLGRTGVYGYTF	TGTGCCAGCAGCTTAGGAAGGACAGGGGTTTATGGCTACACCTTC
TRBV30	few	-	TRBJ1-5	CAWSSGVLNQPQHF	TGTGCCTGGAGCTCCGGGGTCCTCAATCAGCCCCAGCATTTT
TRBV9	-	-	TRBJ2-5	CASSGMSEDNQETQYF	TGTGCCAGCAGCGGGATGAGCGAGGACAACCAAGAGACCCAGTACTTC
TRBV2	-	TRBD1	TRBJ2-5	CASSGGQGGSQETQYF	TGTGCCAGCAGTGGAGGACAGGGTGGATCCCAAGAGACCCAGTACTTC
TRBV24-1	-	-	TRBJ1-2	CATSDSREQGHGYTF	TGTGCCACCAGTGATTCCCGGGAGCAGGGACATGGCTACACCTTC
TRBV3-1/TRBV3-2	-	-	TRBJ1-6	CASSPRRQQGWYSPLHF	TGTGCCAGCAGCCCTAGACGCCAACAGGGATGGTATTCACCCCTCCACTTT
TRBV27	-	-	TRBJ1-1	CASSYRDPRQDTEAFF	TGTGCCAGCAGTTACCGGGACCCCAGACAGGACACTGAAGCTTTCTTT
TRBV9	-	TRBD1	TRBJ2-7	CASSPETGGDEQYF	TGTGCCAGCAGCCCCGAGACAGGGGGTGACGAGCAGTACTTC
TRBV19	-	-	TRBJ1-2	CASSPRIGDGYTF	TGTGCCAGTAGTCCTCGTATAGGAGATGGCTACACCTTC
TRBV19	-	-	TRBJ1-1	CASSISQGMTEAFF	TGTGCCAGTAGTATAAGCCAGGGGATGACTGAAGCTTTCTTT
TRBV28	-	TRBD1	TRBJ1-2	CASRGTDRVFGYTF	TGTGCCAGCAGGGGTACGGACAGGGTTTTTGGCTACACCTTC
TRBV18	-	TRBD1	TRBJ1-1	CASSYGTGLNTEAFF	TGTGCCAGCTCATACGGGACAGGACTGAACACTGAAGCTTTCTTT
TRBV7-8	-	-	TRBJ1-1	CASLRASGVPEAFF	TGTGCCAGCCTCCGAGCATCAGGGGTCCCTGAAGCTTTCTTT
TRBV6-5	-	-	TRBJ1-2	CASSQGNYGYTF	TGTGCCAGCAGCCAGGGGAACTATGGCTACACCTTC
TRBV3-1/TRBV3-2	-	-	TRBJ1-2	CASSQSQGYGYTF	TGTGCCAGCAGCCAGTCCCAGGGCTATGGCTACACCTTC
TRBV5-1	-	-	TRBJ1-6	CASSPEGPGWNSPLHF	TGCGCCAGCAGCCCGGAGGGACCGGGGTGGAATTCACCCCTCCACTTT
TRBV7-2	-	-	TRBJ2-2	CASSLALSGTGELFF	TGTGCCAGCAGCTTAGCGCTAAGCGGAACCGGGGAGCTGTTTTTT
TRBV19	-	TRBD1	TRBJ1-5	CASSMYPGQGGQPQHF	TGTGCCAGTAGTATGTACCCGGGACAGGGAGGTCAGCCCCAGCATTTT
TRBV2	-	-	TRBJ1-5	CASSGRLGNQPQHF	TGTGCCAGCAGTGGCAGGTTAGGTAATCAGCCCCAGCATTTT
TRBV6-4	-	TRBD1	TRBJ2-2	CASRRTGVITGELFF	TGTGCCAGCAGGAGGACAGGGGTCATCACCGGGGAGCTGTTTTTT
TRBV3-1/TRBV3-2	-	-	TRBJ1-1	CASRGAAFF	TGTGCCAGCAGAGGGGCAGCTTTCTTT
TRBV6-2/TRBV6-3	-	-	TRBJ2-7	CASSHIQVPYEQYF	TGTGCCAGCAGCCATATACAGGTTCCCTACGAGCAGTACTTC